The 22 T cell receptor beta chains below were found in one sample sequenced in a study of cytomegalovirus exposure and HLA in healthy donors. Primers included in the PCR were 60 Vbeta and 13 Jbeta primers. The repertoire was sequenced with immunoSEQ multiplex PCR; TCRdb's copy has only in-frame clones and lacks some. The sample has approximately 150,000 clones; around 82% are singletons. The source material was PBMCs. The receptors here all came from a female donor in good health and CMV-seronegative.

V gene TRBV2 combines with J gene TRBJ2-5; tentatively, D is TRBD1 (5 bases). The germline V gene has CDR1 SNHLY and CDR2 FYNNEI. The CDR3 spans 13 residues. V shed 7 bases and J shed 4 bases, with 13 bases lying between them. CDR3 amino acids: CASKRATAETQYF. The CDR3 DNA sequence: TGTGCCAGCAAAAGGGCGACAGCAGAGACCCAGTACTTC.

This rearrangement joins TRBV5-1 to TRBJ1-2, with D tentatively TRBD1 (6 bases). This CDR3 region has 14 residues. Trimming removed 0 bases at V and 7 bases at J, with 13 bases between. Germline assignment: CDR1 SGHRS and CDR2 YFSETQ. The CDR3 region has the DNA TGCGCCAGCAGCTTGGATACAGGGAAAGGTGGCTACACCTTC. Its translation: CASSLDTGKGGYTF. Combining the CDR3 with reference TRBV5-1 and TRBJ1-2 gives the whole variable domain KAGVTQTPRYLIKTRGQQVTLSCSPISGHRSVSWYQQTPGQGLQFLFEYFSETQRNKGNFPGRFSGRQFSNSRSEMNVSTLELGDSALYLCASSLDTGKGGYTFGSGTRLTVV.

V usage is TRBV7-8 and J usage is TRBJ1-5, with D perhaps TRBD1 (5 bases). The CDR3 is 13 residues long. V gave up 3 bases and J gave up 5 bases, with 8 bases separating them. CDR1 is SGHVS, CDR2 FQNEAQ, per germline. CDR3 sequence reads: CASSLDTYQPQHF. The CDR3 DNA is TGTGCCAGCAGCTTGGACACTTATCAGCCCCAGCATTTT.

The chain links TRBV6-5 to TRBJ2-1; TRBD2 aligns across 8 bases. The CDR3 contains 15 residues. CDR1 MNHEY and CDR2 SVGAGI come from the germline V gene. With V trimmed by 6 bases and J by 9 bases, 13 bases remained unmatched. Here the CDR3 reads CASSHGAGGTGEQFF. The CDR3 DNA follows: TGTGCCAGCAGCCACGGGGCGGGAGGTACCGGTGAGCAGTTCTTC.

In this sample, this clone turned up once. This rearrangement joins TRBV5-1 to TRBJ2-3; TRBD2 aligns across 8 bases. Germline assignment: CDR1 SGHRS and CDR2 YFSETQ. The CDR3 runs to 15 residues. The V segment lost 0 bases and the J segment 2 bases; nucleotides outside the gene matches: 2. The chain's CDR3 is CASSLASGSTDTQYF. The CDR3 region has the DNA TGCGCCAGCAGCTTGGCTAGCGGGTCCACAGATACGCAGTATTTT. Filled out from reference TRBV5-1 and TRBJ2-3, the complete variable domain reads KAGVTQTPRYLIKTRGQQVTLSCSPISGHRSVSWYQQTPGQGLQFLFEYFSETQRNKGNFPGRFSGRQFSNSRSEMNVSTLELGDSALYLCASSLASGSTDTQYFGPGTRLTVL.

The chain links TRBV2 to TRBJ1-2, with D tentatively TRBD1 (5 bases). Looked up from germline, CDR1 is SNHLY and CDR2 is FYNNEI. V was pared by 4 bases and J by 4 bases, with 13 bases between. The length of the CDR3 is 14 residues. As DNA, the CDR3 is TGTGCCAGCAGTGTTCGGGGGGGACTCTATGGCTACACCTTC. Translating gives CASSVRGGLYGYTF.

This chain uses TRBV28 with TRBJ2-7; 14 bases agree with TRBD2. This CDR3 spans 16 amino acids. J lost 5 bases, V lost 6 bases, and 9 bases had no gene match. Germline assignment: CDR1 MDHEN and CDR2 SYDVKM. The CDR3 is CASSYLGLAGGDEQYF. CDR3 bases: TGTGCCAGCAGCTACCTCGGACTAGCGGGAGGTGACGAGCAGTACTTC.

This clone was counted a few times. The rearrangement uses TRBV7-6 and TRBJ1-4; no firm D call. Deletions cut 1 base from V and 8 bases from J, with 11 bases between. The CDR3 length is 14 residues. Germline values: CDR1 SGHVS, CDR2 FNYEAQ. The CDR3 region is CASSLERANEKLFF. DNA of the CDR3: TGTGCCAGCAGCTTAGAGAGGGCGAACGAAAAACTGTTTTTT.

The chain combines TRBV19 with TRBJ2-1; the D gene is possibly TRBD2 (6 bases). Germline CDR1 is LNHDA and CDR2 is SQIVND (reference sequence). CDR3 length: 19 amino acids. The ends were cut back, 5 bases at V and 0 bases at J, with 23 bases in the middle. The CDR3 is CASSSSRRGGVSSYNEQFF. CDR3 DNA sequence: TGTGCCAGTAGTTCTAGTCGACGGGGAGGCGTGAGCTCCTACAATGAGCAGTTCTTC.

This chain joins TRBV5-1 and TRBJ2-3; perhaps TRBD2 as D (6 bases). The CDR3 has 15 residues. V dropped 2 bases and J dropped 2 bases, with 12 bases sitting between them. Per germline, CDR1 SGHRS and CDR2 YFSETQ. The CDR3 DNA is TGCGCCAGCAGCTTCGGGGGACTTCTCACAGATACGCAGTATTTT. Translating it yields CASSFGGLLTDTQYF.

The chain couples TRBV9 to TRBJ2-2; 9 nucleotides align to TRBD2. The junction had 17 bases not matched to a gene; V was cut back by 4 bases and J by 4 bases. The CDR3 is 19 residues long. Germline CDR1 reads SGDLS; CDR2 reads YYNGEE. Here the CDR3 reads CASSPLPVAGGHSTGELFF. DNA for the CDR3: TGTGCCAGCAGCCCCCTCCCAGTGGCGGGGGGGCACAGCACCGGGGAGCTGTTTTTT.

The chain has TRBV5-1 and TRBJ2-5, with 8 bases aligning to TRBD2. V lost 1 base, J lost 5 bases, and 7 bases stayed unmatched. Looked up from germline, CDR1 is SGHRS and CDR2 is YFSETQ. The CDR3 has 15 amino acids. CDR3 sequence: CASSLRAGVWETQYF. DNA of the CDR3: TGCGCCAGCAGCTTGCGAGCGGGAGTCTGGGAGACCCAGTACTTC.

The chain carries TRBV30 and TRBJ2-3; no clear D gene. Germline V gives CDR1 GTSNPN, CDR2 SVGIG (reference sequence). V lost 5 bases and J 1 base, leaving 7 bases between the germline ends. The length of the CDR3 is 12 residues. CDR3 sequence: CAWELGTDTQYF. In DNA, the CDR3 is TGTGCCTGGGAGTTAGGCACAGATACGCAGTATTTT.

A single count supports this clone. This chain uses TRBV11-1 with TRBJ1-2; D gene uncertain. The CDR3 covers 14 residues. V was pared by 5 bases and J by 2 bases, with 12 bases between. Per the germline V gene, CDR1 is SGHAT and CDR2 is FQDESV (reference sequence). The CDR3: CASSDSMENYGYTF. Written as DNA, the CDR3 is TGTGCCAGCAGCGACTCCATGGAAAACTATGGCTACACCTTC.

As concerns this clone: Additional DNA sequences in this sample encode the identical CDR3. This chain uses TRBV7-8 with TRBJ2-3; weak D call: TRBD1 (6 bases). The CDR3 is 14 residues long. Trimming removed 1 base from V and 1 base from J, with 6 bases in between. CDR1 SGHVS and CDR2 FQNEAQ come from the germline V gene. CDR3 in amino acids: CASSLDRGTDTQYF. For the CDR3, the DNA is TGTGCCAGCAGCTTAGACAGGGGCACAGATACGCAGTATTTT.

The CDR3 reads CASSVEGLPGGLYYNEQFF. CDR3 nucleotides: TGTGCCAGCAGCGTAGAGGGGTTACCGGGGGGGCTCTACTACAATGAGCAGTTCTTC. J is TRBJ2-1 and V is TRBV9, with TRBD2 matching over 8 bases. The CDR3 is 19 residues long. J lost 3 bases, V lost 0 bases, and 14 bases had no gene match. CDR1 is SGDLS, CDR2 YYNGEE, per germline.

This clone was detected a few times. This chain links TRBV28 with TRBJ2-3; tentative D call: TRBD2 (6 bases). Germline CDR1 is MDHEN and CDR2 is SYDVKM. Trimming pared 5 bases from V and 6 bases from J, leaving 15 bases between. The CDR3 has 14 residues. The CDR3 sequence is CASSLPGVRDTQYF. CDR3 in DNA: TGTGCCAGCAGTCTCCCGGGGGTGAGGGATACGCAGTATTTT.

The chain couples TRBV29-1 to TRBJ1-2, with D possibly TRBD1 on 5 matching bases. V lost 4 bases, J lost 1 base, and 16 bases lay in between. Germline V CDR1 and CDR2: SQVTM, ANQGSEA. The CDR3 contains 15 residues. The CDR3 spells CSVADPDSFNYGYTF. CDR3 in DNA: TGCAGCGTTGCCGACCCTGACAGCTTTAACTATGGCTACACCTTC. The full variable domain, with the rest looked up from reference TRBV29-1 and TRBJ1-2, is SAVISQKPSRDICQRGTSLTIQCQVDSQVTMMFWYRQQPGQSLTLIATANQGSEATYESGFVIDKFPISRPNLTFSTLTVSNMSPEDSSIYLCSVADPDSFNYGYTFGSGTRLTVV.

The rearrangement links TRBV28 to TRBJ1-5; D is perhaps TRBD1 (6 bases). Per the germline V gene, CDR1 is MDHEN and CDR2 is SYDVKM. The CDR3 extends over 15 amino acids. Between the trimmed V and J ends, which lost 3 bases and 1 base, there was a span of 10 bases. The CDR3 sequence: CASSFQQGSNQPQHF. The CDR3 nucleotides are TGTGCCAGCAGTTTTCAACAGGGAAGCAATCAGCCCCAGCATTTT.

The rearrangement links TRBV29-1 to TRBJ1-1; 10 nucleotides line up with TRBD1. This CDR3 contains 13 residues. Germline CDR1 and CDR2: SQVTM and ANQGSEA. The V segment lost 6 bases and the J segment 5 bases; nucleotides outside the gene matches: 6. CDR3 sequence: CSVAGTGATEAFF. The CDR3 DNA reads as TGCAGCGTAGCCGGGACAGGGGCAACTGAAGCTTTCTTT.

The J gene is TRBJ2-3, the V gene TRBV5-1; TRBD2 matches 9 bases. Trimming at V came to 5 bases and at J to 4 bases, leaving 8 bases not matched to a gene. This CDR3 contains 15 residues. Looked up from germline, CDR1 is SGHRS and CDR2 is YFSETQ. This CDR3 is CASRGLSGGPDTQYF. CDR3 nucleotide sequence: TGCGCCAGCAGAGGACTAAGCGGGGGGCCAGATACGCAGTATTTT.

To note about this clone: Mismatch with germline at one junction end may stem from a read error. V and J are TRBV5-6 and TRBJ1-2; 7 bases fit TRBD1. Germline V gives CDR1 SGHDT, CDR2 YYEEEE. This CDR3 spans 16 amino acids. The CDR3 here is CASSFFDRAKNYGYPF. In DNA form, the CDR3 reads TGTGCCAGCAGCTTTTTTGACAGGGCGAAGAACTATGGCTACCCCTTC.